The 21 T cell receptor beta chains in this list originate from one sample, sequenced in a study of cytomegalovirus exposure and HLA in healthy donors. The PCR made use of 60 Vbeta and 13 Jbeta primers. The data were produced by immunoSEQ multiplex PCR, yet TCRdb's version contains in-frame clones alone and is incomplete. Of tens of thousands of clones listed, just under 80% were seen once; the top ten hold about 3.3%. The material sequenced was PBMCs. These TCRs come from a woman between 35 and 50 years old in good health and CMV-seronegative.

V is TRBV7-9 and J is TRBJ2-3; 8 nucleotides match TRBD1. V trimming: 5 bases; J trimming: 5 bases; junction bases outside the gene matches: 9. This CDR3 has 15 amino acids. Germline loops: CDR1 SEHNR, CDR2 FQNEAQ (reference sequence). Here the CDR3 reads CASSPQGARGDTQYF. The CDR3 DNA sequence: TGTGCCAGCAGCCCCCAGGGGGCGCGTGGAGATACGCAGTATTTT.

This clone was recorded a few times. The rearrangement links TRBV5-1 to TRBJ1-1; D gene ambiguous. Germline V gene lookup returns CDR1 SGHRS and CDR2 YFSETQ. This CDR3 is built from 13 residues. V lost 0 bases, J lost 3 bases, and 6 bases lay in between. The CDR3 protein is CASSLVVDTEAFF. The CDR3, as DNA: TGCGCCAGCAGCTTGGTTGTCGACACTGAAGCTTTCTTT.

CDR3 bases: TGCGCCAGCAGCCAAGGCTTCAACAGGGTTAGAACCTACGAGCAGTACTTC. Its protein product is CASSQGFNRVRTYEQYF. The V gene is TRBV4-3, the J gene TRBJ2-7, with D perhaps matching TRBD1 (6 bases). This CDR3 has 17 residues. The V and J ends lost 1 base and 2 bases respectively, with 18 bases between them. Germline CDR1 and CDR2: LGHNA and YSLEER.

V and J are TRBV19 and TRBJ1-5; 11 nucleotides line up with TRBD1. V gave up 3 bases and J gave up 5 bases; unmatched junction bases: 9. The germline CDR1 and CDR2 sequences are LNHDA and SQIVND (reference sequence). The CDR3 is 17 amino acids. The CDR3 protein is CASSIATGTGGHQPQHF. In nucleotides, the CDR3 is TGTGCCAGTAGTATTGCAACCGGGACAGGGGGGCATCAGCCCCAGCATTTT.

V is TRBV6-1 and J is TRBJ2-4, with D uncertain. Trimming took off 1 base at V and 6 bases at J, with 7 bases between the two ends. CDR3 size: 13 residues. CDR1 and CDR2 from the germline V gene are MNHNS and SASEGT. CDR3 in DNA: TGTGCCAGCAGTGAAGGGAGAGGAAACATTCAGTACTTC. This sequence encodes CASSEGRGNIQYF.

This clone has a handful of counts. The chain combines TRBV7-2 with TRBJ2-1, with 10 bases that match TRBD2. Germline loops: CDR1 SGHTA, CDR2 FQGNSA. V lost 1 base and J lost 2; bases outside the gene matches: 2. This CDR3 comprises 16 residues. This CDR3 reads CASSLDSGGTYNEQFF. The CDR3 DNA is TGTGCCAGCAGCTTAGATAGCGGGGGGACCTACAATGAGCAGTTCTTC.

CDR3 in amino acids: CASSLGGGRTHEAFF. In DNA, the CDR3 is TGTGCCAGCAGCTTAGGGGGGGGTCGCACCCACGAAGCTTTCTTT. This chain uses TRBV11-3 with TRBJ1-1, with D possibly matching TRBD1 (5 bases). The CDR3 loop spans 15 amino acids. In germline, CDR1 is SGHNT, CDR2 YENEEA. V was clipped by 1 base and J by 8 bases, with 17 bases between them.

The rearrangement joins TRBV5-1 to TRBJ2-7, with TRBD2 as a possible D gene (5 bases). Germline V lookup: CDR1 SGHRS, CDR2 YFSETQ. The CDR3 covers 15 residues. The V end was cut by 0 bases, the J end by 5 bases, with 15 bases between. CDR3 in amino acids: CASSLGLPLLNEQYF. Written as DNA, the CDR3 is TGCGCCAGCAGCTTGGGACTACCGTTATTGAACGAGCAGTACTTC.

The V and J genes are TRBV28 and TRBJ2-1; D may be TRBD2 (6 bases). Germline CDR1 MDHEN, CDR2 SYDVKM. This CDR3 contains 14 residues. V lost 7 bases, J lost 3 bases, and 13 bases lay in between. The DNA of the CDR3 is TGTGCCAGCACGGCGGGAAGAAACTACAATGAGCAGTTCTTC. Amino acid sequence: CASTAGRNYNEQFF. The full variable domain, rest sourced from reference TRBV28 and TRBJ2-1, is DVKVTQSSRYLVKRTGEKVFLECVQDMDHENMFWYRQDPGLGLRLIYFSYDVKMKEKGDIPEGYSVSREKKERFSLILESASTNQTSMYLCASTAGRNYNEQFFGPGTRLTVL.

This clone appeared once. This chain links TRBV19 with TRBJ2-7; 10 bases agree with TRBD2. CDR3 length equals 13 residues. Germline V lookup: CDR1 LNHDA, CDR2 SQIVND (reference sequence). V shed 6 bases and J 6 bases; nucleotides not matched to a gene: 5. CDR3 in amino acids: CASSELAGAEQYF. The CDR3 nucleotides are TGTGCCAGTAGCGAGCTAGCGGGAGCCGAGCAGTACTTC.

This rearrangement joins TRBV11-2 to TRBJ2-1; TRBD2 matches at 8 bases. V lost 6 bases to trimming and J lost 7 bases; unmatched junction nucleotides: 14. The germline V gene encodes CDR1 SGHAT and CDR2 FQNNGV. The CDR3 consists of 16 residues. The CDR3 nucleotides are TGTGCCAGCAGAACCCTCCGAGCGGGAGTAACGAATGAGCAGTTCTTC. This sequence encodes CASRTLRAGVTNEQFF.

This sequence joins TRBV28 and TRBJ2-7, with D maybe TRBD2 (5 bases). Germline V gene lookup returns CDR1 MDHEN and CDR2 SYDVKM. Trimming shortened V by 1 base and J by 2 bases, and 9 bases separated the two germline ends. The CDR3 consists of 14 residues. The CDR3 protein is CASSLSKGAYEQYF. Here the CDR3 DNA reads TGTGCCAGCAGTTTATCAAAGGGAGCCTACGAGCAGTACTTC.

The genes are TRBV7-3 and TRBJ2-1; weak D call: TRBD1 (6 bases). Germline lookup yields CDR1 SGHTA and CDR2 FQGTGA. This CDR3 spans 11 amino acids. Between the trimmed V and J ends, which lost 5 bases and 10 bases, there was a span of 9 bases. The CDR3 DNA is TGTGCCAGCAGCCCAGGGGTCGAGCAGTTCTTC. Protein sequence: CASSPGVEQFF.

This chain links TRBV9 with TRBJ1-2; 10 nucleotides line up with TRBD1. Germline lookup yields CDR1 SGDLS and CDR2 YYNGEE. V shed 4 bases and J 7 bases; nucleotides not matched to a gene: 4. The CDR3 has 13 amino acids. In DNA form, the CDR3 reads TGTGCCAGCAGCCTAGGACAGGGGGGTGGCTACACCTTC. Encoded protein: CASSLGQGGGYTF.

This chain connects TRBV27 to TRBJ1-2; 8 nucleotides match TRBD1. With 6 bases clipped from V and 4 bases from J, the junction kept 4 bases outside the gene matches. The CDR3 sequence is 13 residues long. Per the germline V gene, CDR1 is MNHEY and CDR2 is SMNVEV (reference sequence). The CDR3 loop reads CASSEDRAYGYTF. CDR3 coding DNA: TGTGCCAGCAGCGAGGACAGGGCCTATGGCTACACCTTC.

The chain joins TRBV25-1 to TRBJ2-7; D gene uncertain. V shed 2 bases and J shed 0 bases, with 11 bases lying between them. Germline V gene lookup returns CDR1 MGHDK and CDR2 SYGVNS. The CDR3 length is 15 residues. CDR3 loop: CASSEGPPSSYEQYF. The CDR3 bases are TGTGCCAGCAGTGAAGGTCCCCCCAGCTCCTACGAGCAGTACTTC.

J is TRBJ2-7 and V is TRBV6-1; 9 nucleotides align to TRBD1. Germline values: CDR1 MNHNS, CDR2 SASEGT. This CDR3 has 14 residues. The junction had 7 bases not matched to a gene; V was cut back by 8 bases and J by 2 bases. The CDR3, as DNA: TGTGCCAGCCAGCCGGGACAGGGAGCCTACGAGCAGTACTTC. Amino acid sequence: CASQPGQGAYEQYF.

The chain employs TRBV19 and TRBJ2-2; D is unclear. The V end lost 9 bases, the J end lost 2 bases, and 4 bases lay between the germline ends. Germline V gene sequence: CDR1 LNHDA, CDR2 SQIVND (reference sequence). There are 11 residues in the CDR3. The CDR3 DNA reads as TGTGCCAGCACTAACACCGGGGAGCTGTTTTTT. Protein: CASTNTGELFF.

The chain uses TRBV28 and TRBJ2-5, with D perhaps matching TRBD2 (5 bases). The germline V gene encodes CDR1 MDHEN and CDR2 SYDVKM. V was trimmed by 2 bases and J by 4 bases, leaving 14 bases between them. The CDR3 extends over 15 amino acids. The CDR3 spells CASSLGGAVSETQYF. Here the CDR3 DNA reads TGTGCCAGCAGTTTAGGAGGAGCGGTATCAGAGACCCAGTACTTC.

This clone was observed once. This chain uses TRBV10-3 with TRBJ2-5, with 8 bases identical to TRBD2. Germline values: CDR1 ENHRY, CDR2 SYGVKD. The CDR3 totals 14 residues. J lost 4 bases, V lost 5 bases, and 6 bases had no gene match. CDR3 protein: CAISSSGSGETQYF. Written as DNA, the CDR3 is TGTGCCATCAGTAGCAGCGGGAGCGGAGAGACCCAGTACTTC.

The genes are TRBV13 and TRBJ2-2; TRBD1 might be the D (5 bases). Germline V gene sequence: CDR1 PRHDT, CDR2 FYEKMQ (reference sequence). Trimming removed 0 bases from V and 1 base from J, with 9 bases in between. This CDR3 spans 16 amino acids. The CDR3 DNA sequence: TGTGCCAGCAGCTTAGGTCACAGGAGGAACACCGGGGAGCTGTTTTTT. This encodes CASSLGHRRNTGELFF.